This T cell receptor (beta chain) was found in a study of blood T cell repertoires in COVID-19. The study recruited people aged about 18 to 90 years across 20 to 30 US areas. The CDR3 length is 15 residues. The V gene end was trimmed by 4 bases and the J gene end by 10 bases; junction bases not matched to a gene: 9. Germline CDR1 SNHLY, CDR2 FYNNEI. Method: immunoSEQ multiplex PCR; TCRdb's copy keeps in-frame clones and lacks some. Of approximately 150,000 clones in the sample, 87% are singletons; the top ten hold around 11%. This receptor was taken from a man between 60 and 75 years old who had recovered from COVID-19. The specimen sequenced was PBMCs or T cells enriched from blood (not recorded which). This chain joins TRBV2 and TRBJ2-3; 12 bases fit TRBD2. The CDR3 sequence is CASSAHPSGGVAQYF. The CDR3 DNA reads TGTGCCAGCAGTGCCCATCCTAGCGGGGGGGTGGCGCAGTATTTT.